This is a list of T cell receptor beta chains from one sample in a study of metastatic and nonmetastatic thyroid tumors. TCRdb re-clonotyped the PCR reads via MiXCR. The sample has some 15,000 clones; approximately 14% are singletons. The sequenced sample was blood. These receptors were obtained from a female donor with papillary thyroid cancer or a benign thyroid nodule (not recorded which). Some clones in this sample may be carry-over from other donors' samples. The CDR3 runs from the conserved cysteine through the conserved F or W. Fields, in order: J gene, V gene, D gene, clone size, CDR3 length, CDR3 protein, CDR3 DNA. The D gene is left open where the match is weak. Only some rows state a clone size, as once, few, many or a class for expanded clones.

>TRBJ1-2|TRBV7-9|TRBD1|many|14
CASSPATGIYGYTF
TGTGCCAGCAGCCCTGCGACAGGGATATATGGCTACACCTTC
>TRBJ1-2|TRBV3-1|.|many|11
CASSQRDGYTF
TGTGCCAGCAGCCAGCGGGACGGCTACACCTTC
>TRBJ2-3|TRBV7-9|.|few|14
CASSPWGTTDTQYF
TGTGCCAGCAGCCCCTGGGGAACCACAGATACGCAGTATTTT
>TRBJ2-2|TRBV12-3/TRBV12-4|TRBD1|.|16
CASSPTGTGKAGELFF
TGTGCCAGCAGCCCAACCGGGACAGGGAAGGCCGGGGAGCTGTTTTTT
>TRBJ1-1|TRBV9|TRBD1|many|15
CASSSGQSMNTEAFF
TGTGCCAGCAGCTCGGGACAGTCAATGAACACTGAAGCTTTCTTT
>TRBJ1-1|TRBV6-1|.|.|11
CASSVLTEALF
TGTGCCAGCAGTGTTTTAACTGAAGCTTTATTT
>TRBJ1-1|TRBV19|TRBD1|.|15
CASSTTGGRNTEAFF
TGTGCCAGTAGTACGACAGGGGGACGGAACACTGAAGCTTTCTTT
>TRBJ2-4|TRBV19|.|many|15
CASSPIKRAGDIQYF
TGTGCCAGTAGCCCCATTAAACGGGCAGGGGACATTCAGTACTTC
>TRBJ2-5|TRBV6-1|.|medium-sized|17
CASSPPGRIAGQETQYF
TGTGCCAGCAGTCCACCAGGCCGGATTGCGGGCCAAGAGACCCAGTACTTC
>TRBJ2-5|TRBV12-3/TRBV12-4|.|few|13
CASSSGFQETQYF
TGTGCCAGCAGTTCGGGCTTCCAAGAGACCCAGTACTTC
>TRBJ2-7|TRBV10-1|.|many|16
CASSVSQELASYEQYF
TGCGCCAGCAGTGTATCCCAGGAGCTGGCTTCCTACGAGCAGTACTTC
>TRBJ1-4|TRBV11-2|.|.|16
CASSNGPSVLDEKLFF
TGTGCCAGCAGCAACGGACCGTCGGTACTAGATGAAAAACTGTTTTTT
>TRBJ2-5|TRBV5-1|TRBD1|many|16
CASTHAPGQGFETQYF
TGCGCCAGCACCCACGCCCCGGGACAGGGATTTGAGACCCAGTACTTC
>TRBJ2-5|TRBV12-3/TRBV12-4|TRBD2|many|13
CASSRGGGETQYF
TGTGCCAGCAGCCGGGGGGGCGGAGAGACCCAGTACTTC
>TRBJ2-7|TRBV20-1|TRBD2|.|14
CSARASGRANEQYF
TGCAGTGCTAGGGCTAGCGGGAGGGCTAACGAGCAGTACTTC
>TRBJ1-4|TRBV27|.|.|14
CASSPAEGSEKLFF
TGTGCCAGCAGCCCGGCGGAGGGTAGTGAAAAACTGTTTTTT
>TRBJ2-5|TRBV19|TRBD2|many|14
CATAQSWGGETQYF
TGTGCCACGGCACAGTCGTGGGGGGGGGAGACCCAGTACTTC
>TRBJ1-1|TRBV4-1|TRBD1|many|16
CASSLDRDRTNTEAFF
TGCGCCAGCAGCCTGGACCGGGACAGGACGAACACTGAAGCTTTCTTT
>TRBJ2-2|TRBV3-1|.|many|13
CASSQFGTGELFF
TGTGCCAGCAGCCAATTCGGCACCGGGGAGCTGTTTTTT
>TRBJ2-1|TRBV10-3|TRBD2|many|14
CAISLSGTYNEQFF
TGTGCCATCAGCCTTAGCGGGACCTACAATGAGCAGTTCTTC
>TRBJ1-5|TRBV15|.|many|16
CATSTIDRLRYQPQHF
TGTGCCACCAGCACCATCGACAGGCTAAGATACCAGCCCCAGCATTTT
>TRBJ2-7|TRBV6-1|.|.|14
CARSEPGWLLAQYF
TGTGCCCGCAGTGAACCAGGGTGGTTACTCGCGCAGTACTTC
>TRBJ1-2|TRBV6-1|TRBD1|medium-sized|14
CASTSTGGAGGYTF
TGTGCCAGCACCTCGACAGGGGGCGCAGGTGGCTACACCTTC
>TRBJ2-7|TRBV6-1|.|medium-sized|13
CASGGFYSYEQYF
TGTGCCAGCGGGGGGTTTTACTCCTACGAGCAGTACTTC
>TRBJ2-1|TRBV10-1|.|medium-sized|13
CASSESSLTEQFF
TGCGCCAGCAGTGAGTCGTCCCTTACTGAGCAGTTCTTC
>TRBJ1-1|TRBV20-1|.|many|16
CSARDKGVAADAEAFF
TGCAGTGCTAGAGATAAGGGGGTGGCAGCTGACGCTGAAGCTTTCTTT
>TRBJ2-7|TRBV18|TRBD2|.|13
CASSAREGPEQYF
TGTGCCAGCTCAGCCCGGGAGGGCCCCGAGCAGTACTTC
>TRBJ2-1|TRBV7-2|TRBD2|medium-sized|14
CASSTAPLAGGPFF
TGTGCCAGCAGCACGGCACCCCTAGCGGGAGGTCCGTTCTTC
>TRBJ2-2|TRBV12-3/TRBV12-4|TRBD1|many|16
CASSLQGQMGTGELFF
TGTGCCAGCAGTTTGCAGGGACAGATGGGGACCGGGGAGCTGTTTTTT
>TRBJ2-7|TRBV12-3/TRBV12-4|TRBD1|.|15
CASSPPGQGSYEQYF
TGTGCCAGCAGTCCCCCGGGACAGGGGTCCTACGAGCAGTACTTC
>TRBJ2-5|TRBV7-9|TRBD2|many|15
CASSQSGGARETQYF
TGTGCCAGCAGCCAGTCGGGGGGGGCGAGGGAGACCCAGTACTTC
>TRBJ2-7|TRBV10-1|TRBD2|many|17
CASTVPRTSGGPGEQYF
TGCGCCAGCACCGTTCCTAGGACTAGCGGGGGCCCTGGCGAGCAGTACTTC
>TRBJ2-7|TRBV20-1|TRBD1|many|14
CSARPGQGTYEQYF
TGCAGTGCTAGACCGGGACAGGGTACCTACGAGCAGTACTTC
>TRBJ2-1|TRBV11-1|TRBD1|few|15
CASSPGQGALVEQFF
TGTGCCAGCAGCCCGGGACAGGGGGCGTTGGTTGAGCAGTTCTTC
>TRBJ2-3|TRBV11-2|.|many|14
CASSLEGVADTQYF
TGTGCCAGCAGCTTAGAGGGGGTTGCAGATACGCAGTATTTT
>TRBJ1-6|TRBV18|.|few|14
CATYANEGSSPLHF
TGTGCCACCTACGCAAACGAGGGATCCTCACCCCTCCACTTT
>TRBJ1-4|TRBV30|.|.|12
CAWRREREKLFF
TGTGCCTGGAGGAGGGAGAGGGAAAAACTGTTTTTT
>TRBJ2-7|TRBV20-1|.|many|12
CSASLTDGEQYF
TGCAGTGCTAGCTTGACGGACGGCGAGCAGTACTTC
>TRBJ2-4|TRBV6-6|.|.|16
CASSYSSTGAKNIQYF
TGTGCCAGCAGTTACTCGAGTACAGGGGCCAAAAACATTCAGTACTTC
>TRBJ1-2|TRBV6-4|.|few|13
CASRPRRVGGYAF
TGTGCCAGCAGGCCTCGACGGGTTGGGGGCTACGCCTTC
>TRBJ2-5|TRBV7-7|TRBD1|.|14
CASSPGTAQETQYF
TGTGCCAGCAGCCCCGGGACAGCTCAAGAGACCCAGTACTTC
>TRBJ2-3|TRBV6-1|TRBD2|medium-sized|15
CASNLAGKTTDTQYF
TGTGCCAGCAATCTAGCGGGAAAAACGACAGATACGCAGTATTTT
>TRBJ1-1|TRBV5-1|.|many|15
CASSLEGTPNTEAFF
TGCGCCAGCAGCTTGGAAGGGACACCGAACACTGAAGCTTTCTTT
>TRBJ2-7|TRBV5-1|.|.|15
CASSLLGVPGYEQYF
TGCGCCAGCAGCTTGTTGGGGGTCCCGGGATACGAGCAGTACTTC